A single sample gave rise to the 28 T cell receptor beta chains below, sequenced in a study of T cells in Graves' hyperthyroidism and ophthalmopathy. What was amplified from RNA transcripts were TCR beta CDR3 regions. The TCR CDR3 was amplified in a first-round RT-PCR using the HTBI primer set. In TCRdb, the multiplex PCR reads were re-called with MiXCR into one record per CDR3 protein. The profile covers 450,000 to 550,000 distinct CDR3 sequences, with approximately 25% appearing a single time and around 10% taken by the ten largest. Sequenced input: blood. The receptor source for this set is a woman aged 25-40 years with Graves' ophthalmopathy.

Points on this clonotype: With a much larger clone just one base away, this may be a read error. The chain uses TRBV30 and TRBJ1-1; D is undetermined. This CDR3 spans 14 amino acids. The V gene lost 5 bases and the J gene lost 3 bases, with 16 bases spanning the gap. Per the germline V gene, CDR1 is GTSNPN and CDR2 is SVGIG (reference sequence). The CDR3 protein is CAWSSEAADTEAFF. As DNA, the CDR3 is TGTGCCTGGTCCTCGGAGGCCGCGGACACTGAAGCTTTCTTT.

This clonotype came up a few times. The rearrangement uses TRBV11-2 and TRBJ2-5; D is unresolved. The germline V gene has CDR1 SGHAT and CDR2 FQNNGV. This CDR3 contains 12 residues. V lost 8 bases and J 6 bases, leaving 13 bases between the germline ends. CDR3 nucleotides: TGTGCCAGCGGATCAGGAGTCCAGACCCAGTACTTC. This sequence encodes CASGSGVQTQYF.

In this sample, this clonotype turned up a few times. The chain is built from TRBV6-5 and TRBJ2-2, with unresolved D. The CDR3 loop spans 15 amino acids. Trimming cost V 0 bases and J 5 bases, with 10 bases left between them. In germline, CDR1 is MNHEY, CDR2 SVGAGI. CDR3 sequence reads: CASSYSRIRTGELFF. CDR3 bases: TGTGCCAGCAGTTACTCGAGGATACGAACCGGGGAGCTGTTTTTT.

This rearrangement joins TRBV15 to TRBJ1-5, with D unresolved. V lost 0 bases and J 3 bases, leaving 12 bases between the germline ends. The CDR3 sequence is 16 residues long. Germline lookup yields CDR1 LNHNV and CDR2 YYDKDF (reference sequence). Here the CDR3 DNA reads TGTGCCACCAGCAGAGATTTGGGTCCTATCAATCAGCCCCAGCATTTT. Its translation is CATSRDLGPINQPQHF.

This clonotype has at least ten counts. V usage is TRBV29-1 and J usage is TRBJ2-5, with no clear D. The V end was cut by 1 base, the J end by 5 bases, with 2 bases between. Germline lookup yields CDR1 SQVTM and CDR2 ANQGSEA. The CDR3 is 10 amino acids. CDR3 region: CSVEVETQYF. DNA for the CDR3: TGCAGCGTTGAAGTTGAGACCCAGTACTTC.

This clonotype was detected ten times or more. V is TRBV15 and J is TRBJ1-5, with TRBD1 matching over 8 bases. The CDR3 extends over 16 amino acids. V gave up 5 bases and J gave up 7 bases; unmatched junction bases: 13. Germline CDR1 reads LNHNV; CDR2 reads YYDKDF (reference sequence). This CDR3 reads CATSGIGTGAGQPQHF. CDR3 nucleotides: TGTGCCACCAGCGGGATCGGGACAGGAGCGGGCCAGCCCCAGCATTTT.

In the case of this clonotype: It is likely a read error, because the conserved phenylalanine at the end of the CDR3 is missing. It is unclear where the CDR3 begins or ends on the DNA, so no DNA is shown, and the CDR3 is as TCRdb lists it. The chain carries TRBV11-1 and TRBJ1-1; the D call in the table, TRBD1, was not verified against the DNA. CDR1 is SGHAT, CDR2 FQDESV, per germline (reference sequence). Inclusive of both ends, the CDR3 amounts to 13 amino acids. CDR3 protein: CASSSQGDTEACL.

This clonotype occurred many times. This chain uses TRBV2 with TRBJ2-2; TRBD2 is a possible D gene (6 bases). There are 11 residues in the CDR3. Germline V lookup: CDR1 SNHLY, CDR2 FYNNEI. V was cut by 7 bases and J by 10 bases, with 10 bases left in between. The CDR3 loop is CASIREEELFF. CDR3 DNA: TGTGCCAGCATAAGGGAGGAGGAGCTGTTTTTT.

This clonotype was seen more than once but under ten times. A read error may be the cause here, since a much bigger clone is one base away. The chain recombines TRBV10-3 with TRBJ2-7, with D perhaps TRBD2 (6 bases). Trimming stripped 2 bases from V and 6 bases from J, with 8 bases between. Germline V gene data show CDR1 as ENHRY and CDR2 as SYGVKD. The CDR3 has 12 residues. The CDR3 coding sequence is TGTGCCATCAGTGAGATGGGGGGCGAGCAGTACTTC. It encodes CAISEMGGEQYF.

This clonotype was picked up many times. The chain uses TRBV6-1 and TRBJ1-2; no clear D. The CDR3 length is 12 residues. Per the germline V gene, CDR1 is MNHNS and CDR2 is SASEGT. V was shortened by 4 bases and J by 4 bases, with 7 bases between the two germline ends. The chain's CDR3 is CASSGDTYGYTF. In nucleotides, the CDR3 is TGTGCCAGCAGTGGAGACACCTATGGCTACACCTTC.

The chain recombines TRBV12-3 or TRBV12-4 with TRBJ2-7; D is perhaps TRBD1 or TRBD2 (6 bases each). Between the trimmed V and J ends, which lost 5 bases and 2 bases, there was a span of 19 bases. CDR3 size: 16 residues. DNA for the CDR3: TGTGCCAGCAGTCCACCGGGGGCGTGGGCCACCTACGAGCAGTACTTC. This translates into CASSPPGAWATYEQYF.

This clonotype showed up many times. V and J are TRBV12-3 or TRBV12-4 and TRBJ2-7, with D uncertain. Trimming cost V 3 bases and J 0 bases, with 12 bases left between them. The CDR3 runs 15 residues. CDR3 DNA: TGTGCCAGCAGTTTTAGGTCAGCGTTCTCCTACGAGCAGTACTTC. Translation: CASSFRSAFSYEQYF.

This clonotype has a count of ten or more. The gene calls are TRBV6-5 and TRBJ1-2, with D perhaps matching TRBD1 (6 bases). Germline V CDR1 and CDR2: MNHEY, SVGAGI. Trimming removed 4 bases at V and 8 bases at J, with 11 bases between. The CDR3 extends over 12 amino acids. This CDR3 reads CASSSTGSGYTF. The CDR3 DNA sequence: TGTGCCAGCAGTTCGACAGGATCGGGCTACACCTTC.

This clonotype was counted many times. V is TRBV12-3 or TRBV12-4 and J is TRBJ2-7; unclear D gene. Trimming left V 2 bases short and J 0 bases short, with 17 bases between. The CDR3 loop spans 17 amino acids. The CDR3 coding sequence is TGTGCCAGCAGTTTAAATTTAGTCAGGTCGCTCTCCTACGAGCAGTACTTC. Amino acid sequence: CASSLNLVRSLSYEQYF.

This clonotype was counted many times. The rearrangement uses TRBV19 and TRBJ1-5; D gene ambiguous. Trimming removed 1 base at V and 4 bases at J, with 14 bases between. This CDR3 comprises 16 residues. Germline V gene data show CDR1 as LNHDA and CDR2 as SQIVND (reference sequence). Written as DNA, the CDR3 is TGTGCCAGTAGTATAGGAGGCCGGGCCTCTAATCAGCCCCAGCATTTT. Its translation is CASSIGGRASNQPQHF.

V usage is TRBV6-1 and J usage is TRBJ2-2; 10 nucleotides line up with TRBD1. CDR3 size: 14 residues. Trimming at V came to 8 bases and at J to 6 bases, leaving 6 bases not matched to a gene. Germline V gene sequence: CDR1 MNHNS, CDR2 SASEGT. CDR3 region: CASHKGQGAGELFF. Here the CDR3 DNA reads TGTGCCAGCCACAAAGGACAGGGGGCCGGGGAGCTGTTTTTT.

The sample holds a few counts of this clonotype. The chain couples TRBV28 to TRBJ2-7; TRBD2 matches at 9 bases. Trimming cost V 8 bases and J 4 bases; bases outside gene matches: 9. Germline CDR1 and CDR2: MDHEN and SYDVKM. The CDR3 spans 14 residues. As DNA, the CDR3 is TGTGCCAGCCTGCACGCGGGAGGGCCGTACGAGCAGTACTTC. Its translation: CASLHAGGPYEQYF.

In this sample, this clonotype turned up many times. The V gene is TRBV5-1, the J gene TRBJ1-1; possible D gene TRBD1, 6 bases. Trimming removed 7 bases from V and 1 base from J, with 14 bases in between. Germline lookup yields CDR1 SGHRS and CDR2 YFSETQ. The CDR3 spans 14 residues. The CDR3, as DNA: TGCGCCAGCCACCGCTGGGGGGCGAACACTGAAGCTTTCTTT. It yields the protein CASHRWGANTEAFF.

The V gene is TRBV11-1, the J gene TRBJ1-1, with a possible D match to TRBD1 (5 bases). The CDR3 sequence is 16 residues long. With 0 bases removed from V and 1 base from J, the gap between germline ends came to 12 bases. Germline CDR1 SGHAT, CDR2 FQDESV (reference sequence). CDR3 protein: CASSLAHPGPNTEAFF. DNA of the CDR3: TGTGCCAGCAGCTTAGCGCATCCGGGGCCGAACACTGAAGCTTTCTTT.

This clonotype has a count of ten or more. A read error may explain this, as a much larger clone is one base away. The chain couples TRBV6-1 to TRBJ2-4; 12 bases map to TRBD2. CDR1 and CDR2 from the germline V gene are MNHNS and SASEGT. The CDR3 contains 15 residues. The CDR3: CASSESLAGGDIKYF. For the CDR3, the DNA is TGTGCCAGCAGTGAATCGCTAGCGGGGGGGGACATTAAGTACTTC.

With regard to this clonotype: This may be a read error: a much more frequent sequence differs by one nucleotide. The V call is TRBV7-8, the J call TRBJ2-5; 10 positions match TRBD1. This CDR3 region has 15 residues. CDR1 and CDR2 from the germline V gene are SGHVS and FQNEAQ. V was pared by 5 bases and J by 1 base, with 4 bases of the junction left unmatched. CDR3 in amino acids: CASSLRDRGQETQYF. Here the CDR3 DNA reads TGTGCCAGCAGCCTCCGGGACAGGGGCCAAGAGACCCAGTACTTC.

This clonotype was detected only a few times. CDR3 in amino acids: CASSPHSGGEADTQYF. The CDR3 nucleotides read TGTGCCAGCAGCCCCCATAGCGGGGGGGAGGCAGATACGCAGTATTTT. The chain uses TRBV7-3 and TRBJ2-3; 11 bases align to TRBD2. Germline CDR1 and CDR2: SGHTA and FQGTGA. V was pared by 5 bases and J by 4 bases, with 8 bases of the junction left unmatched. CDR3 length: 16 residues.

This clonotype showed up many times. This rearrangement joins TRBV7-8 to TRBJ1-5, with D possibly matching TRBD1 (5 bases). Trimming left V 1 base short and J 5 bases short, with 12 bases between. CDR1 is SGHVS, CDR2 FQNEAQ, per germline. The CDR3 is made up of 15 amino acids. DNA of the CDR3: TGTGCCAGCAGCTTAGGTTGGGTAGGGGATCAGCCCCAGCATTTT. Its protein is CASSLGWVGDQPQHF.

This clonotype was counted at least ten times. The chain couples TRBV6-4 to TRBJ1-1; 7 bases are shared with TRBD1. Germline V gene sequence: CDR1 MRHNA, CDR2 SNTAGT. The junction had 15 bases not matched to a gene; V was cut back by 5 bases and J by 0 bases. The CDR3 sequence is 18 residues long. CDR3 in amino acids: CASSPLTGQTSVNTEAFF. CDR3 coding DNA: TGTGCCAGCAGTCCCCTCACGGGACAGACCTCCGTGAACACTGAAGCTTTCTTT.

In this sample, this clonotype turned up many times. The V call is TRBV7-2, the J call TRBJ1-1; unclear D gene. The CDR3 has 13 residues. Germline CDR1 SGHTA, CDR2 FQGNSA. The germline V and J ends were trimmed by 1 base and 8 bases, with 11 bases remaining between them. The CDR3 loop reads CASSLGGTPEAFF. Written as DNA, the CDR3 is TGTGCCAGCAGCTTAGGTGGCACTCCCGAAGCTTTCTTT.

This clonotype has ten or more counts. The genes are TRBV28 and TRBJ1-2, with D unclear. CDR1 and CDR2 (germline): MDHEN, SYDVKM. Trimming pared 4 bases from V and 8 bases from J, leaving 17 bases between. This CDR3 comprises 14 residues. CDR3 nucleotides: TGTGCCAGCAGTTCCTCTACTGGACGACACGGCTACACCTTC. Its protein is CASSSSTGRHGYTF.

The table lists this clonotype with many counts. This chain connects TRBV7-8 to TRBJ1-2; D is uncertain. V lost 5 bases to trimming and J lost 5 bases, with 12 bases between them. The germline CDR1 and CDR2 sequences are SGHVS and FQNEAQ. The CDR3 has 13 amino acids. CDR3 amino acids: CASSPRPEYGYTF. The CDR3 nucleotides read TGTGCCAGCAGCCCTAGACCCGAGTATGGCTACACCTTC.

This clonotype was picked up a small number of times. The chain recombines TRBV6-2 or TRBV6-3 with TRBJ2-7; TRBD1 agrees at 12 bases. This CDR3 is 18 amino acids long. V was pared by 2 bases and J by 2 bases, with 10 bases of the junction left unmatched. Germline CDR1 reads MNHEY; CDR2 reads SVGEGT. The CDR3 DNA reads TGTGCCAGCAGTTACCAGGGACAGGGGGCGGTAAGAACCTACGAGCAGTACTTC. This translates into CASSYQGQGAVRTYEQYF.